The 30 T cell receptor beta chains presented below share a single source sample, sequenced in a study of blood T cell repertoires in COVID-19. Generated by immunoSEQ multiplex PCR, the TCRdb table keeps only in-frame clones and is missing some. This table holds roughly 80,000 clones, nearly 90% found once. The sample taken for sequencing was peripheral blood. The receptors come from a woman of 80 years or more with acute or convalescent COVID-19.

The V call is TRBV7-2, the J call TRBJ1-1; possible D gene TRBD1, 5 bases. The V and J ends lost 5 bases and 1 base respectively, with 14 bases between them. The germline gives CDR1 SGHTA, CDR2 FQGNSA. This CDR3 comprises 15 residues. CDR3 DNA: TGTGCCAGCAGCCCCCCAGGGAGGCCGAACACTGAAGCTTTCTTT. Protein: CASSPPGRPNTEAFF.

The chain couples TRBV7-2 to TRBJ2-5; D unresolved. The CDR3 loop spans 12 amino acids. Germline V gene sequence: CDR1 SGHTA, CDR2 FQGNSA. Trimming pared 5 bases from V and 4 bases from J, leaving 8 bases between. Here the CDR3 DNA reads TGTGCCAGCAGCCTTATGGCAGAGACCCAGTACTTC. Translating gives CASSLMAETQYF. The full variable domain, rest sourced from reference TRBV7-2 and TRBJ2-5, is GAGVSQSPSNKVTEKGKDVELRCDPISGHTALYWYRQSLGQGLEFLIYFQGNSAPDKSGLPSDRFSAERTGGSVSTLTIQRTQQEDSAVYLCASSLMAETQYFGPGTRLLVL.

This clone was observed a handful of times. The chain combines TRBV7-9 with TRBJ2-3, with D maybe TRBD1 (5 bases). Per germline, CDR1 SEHNR and CDR2 FQNEAQ (reference sequence). The CDR3 length is 15 residues. Trimming cost V 1 base and J 4 bases, with 12 bases left between them. This chain's CDR3 is CASSLGTRVSDTQYF. DNA of the CDR3: TGTGCCAGCAGCTTAGGGACAAGGGTTTCAGATACGCAGTATTTT.

V is TRBV7-6 and J is TRBJ2-1; the match to TRBD1 covers 9 bases. The CDR3 is 17 amino acids. Germline loops: CDR1 SGHVS, CDR2 FNYEAQ. After removal of 5 bases from V and 3 bases from J, the junction contained 11 bases not matched to a gene. The CDR3 bases are TGTGCCAGCAGCCAGAGATCTGTGGGACAGGGCTACAATGAGCAGTTCTTC. This translates into CASSQRSVGQGYNEQFF.

The chain joins TRBV19 to TRBJ2-6; D may be TRBD2 (6 bases). This CDR3 is built from 16 residues. V was trimmed by 4 bases and J by 0 bases, leaving 10 bases between them. The germline gives CDR1 LNHDA, CDR2 SQIVND (reference sequence). Written as DNA, the CDR3 is TGTGCCAGTAGTAAGCCGGGGGTCTCTGGGGCCAACGTCCTGACTTTC. This gives the protein CASSKPGVSGANVLTF.

This clone was detected once. V gene TRBV28 combines with J gene TRBJ1-3; D gene uncertain. V lost 5 bases and J lost 1, with 12 bases in between. The CDR3 covers 15 residues. Germline CDR1 and CDR2: MDHEN and SYDVKM. CDR3 residues: CASSMISASGNTIYF. The CDR3 DNA sequence: TGTGCCAGCAGTATGATCAGTGCATCTGGAAACACCATATATTTT.

This clone was picked up a small number of times. The V gene is TRBV28, the J gene TRBJ1-5; tentatively, D is TRBD1 (6 bases). Germline CDR1 is MDHEN and CDR2 is SYDVKM. The CDR3 totals 15 residues. The V end was cut by 3 bases, the J end by 2 bases, with 11 bases between. CDR3 sequence: CASSFPGGGNQPQHF. For the CDR3, the DNA is TGTGCCAGCAGTTTCCCGGGGGGCGGCAATCAGCCCCAGCATTTT.

The rearrangement joins TRBV7-2 to TRBJ1-4, with 8 nucleotides matching TRBD1. This CDR3 comprises 15 residues. The V gene end was trimmed by 5 bases and the J gene end by 6 bases; junction bases not matched to a gene: 8. Looked up from germline, CDR1 is SGHTA and CDR2 is FQGNSA. The CDR3 DNA reads as TGTGCCAGCAGCATAACTGGACAGGGTTATGAAAAACTGTTTTTT. Translating it yields CASSITGQGYEKLFF.

J is TRBJ2-4 and V is TRBV27; D is perhaps TRBD2 (6 bases). This CDR3 has 17 residues. CDR1 and CDR2 from the germline V gene are MNHEY and SMNVEV (reference sequence). V lost 4 bases to trimming and J lost 0 bases, with 16 bases between them. CDR3 in amino acids: CASSSSGVVGAKNIQYF. CDR3 nucleotide sequence: TGTGCCAGCAGTTCCTCGGGGGTAGTAGGAGCCAAAAACATTCAGTACTTC.

The V gene is TRBV30, the J gene TRBJ1-1, with 7 positions matching TRBD1. The V gene end was trimmed by 4 bases and the J gene end by 3 bases; junction bases not matched to a gene: 5. This CDR3 has 13 amino acids. Germline V lookup: CDR1 GTSNPN, CDR2 SVGIG (reference sequence). CDR3 nucleotide sequence: TGTGCCTGGACCGAGGGGGCTTACACTGAAGCTTTCTTT. Translation gives CAWTEGAYTEAFF.

The genes are TRBV7-3 and TRBJ2-5; maybe TRBD1 (6 bases). Germline-derived CDR1 and CDR2 are SGHTA and FQGTGA. The CDR3 has 13 amino acids. The germline V and J ends were trimmed by 5 bases and 5 bases, with 12 bases remaining between them. Written as DNA, the CDR3 is TGTGCCAGCAGCCCAGGGGTTTCGGAGACCCAGTACTTC. This gives the protein CASSPGVSETQYF.

V usage is TRBV5-4 and J usage is TRBJ1-2; TRBD1 is a possible D gene (5 bases). V was trimmed by 0 bases and J by 7 bases, leaving 16 bases between them. This CDR3 region has 15 residues. Germline lookup yields CDR1 SGHNT and CDR2 YYREEE (reference sequence). The CDR3 region has the DNA TGTGCCAGCAGCTTGGACAGGCCCGCCCTCGGTGGCTACACCTTC. Residues: CASSLDRPALGGYTF.

Worth noting for this clone: Other DNA sequences within the sample encode an identical CDR3. The chain combines TRBV7-3 with TRBJ1-1; D is uncertain. V shed 5 bases and J shed 4 bases, with 11 bases lying between them. CDR1 is SGHTA and CDR2 is FQGTGA in the germline V gene. The CDR3 loop spans 13 amino acids. The CDR3 spells CASSLRSGTEAFF. The CDR3, as DNA: TGTGCCAGCAGCCTCAGAAGCGGCACTGAAGCTTTCTTT.

The chain uses TRBV7-3 and TRBJ1-2; 10 bases map to TRBD1. CDR1 is SGHTA, CDR2 FQGTGA, per germline. The CDR3 spans 17 residues. After removal of 5 bases from V and 3 bases from J, the junction contained 12 bases not matched to a gene. The CDR3 here is CASSLRQGANLDYGYTF. The CDR3 nucleotides read TGTGCCAGCAGCCTGAGACAGGGGGCGAATCTCGACTATGGCTACACCTTC. The full variable domain, completed using reference TRBV7-3 and TRBJ1-2, is GAGVSQTPSNKVTEKGKYVELRCDPISGHTALYWYRQSLGQGPEFLIYFQGTGAADDSGLPNDRFFAVRPEGSVSTLKIQRTERGDSAVYLCASSLRQGANLDYGYTFGSGTRLTVV.

V gene TRBV7-2 combines with J gene TRBJ2-7; D is perhaps TRBD1 (6 bases). The CDR3 is 17 amino acids. The ends were cut back, 6 bases at V and 1 base at J, with 22 bases in the middle. Germline CDR1 SGHTA, CDR2 FQGNSA. DNA of the CDR3: TGTGCCAGCAGTCCCATGCGATTTCAGGGGCGTTCCTACGAGCAGTACTTC. It yields the protein CASSPMRFQGRSYEQYF. Full variable domain (outside the CDR3, taken from reference TRBV7-2 and TRBJ2-7): GAGVSQSPSNKVTEKGKDVELRCDPISGHTALYWYRQSLGQGLEFLIYFQGNSAPDKSGLPSDRFSAERTGGSVSTLTIQRTQQEDSAVYLCASSPMRFQGRSYEQYFGPGTRLTVT.

V and J are TRBV30 and TRBJ1-5, with unresolved D. V was cut by 3 bases and J by 2 bases, with 11 bases left in between. Germline CDR1 reads GTSNPN; CDR2 reads SVGIG (reference sequence). This CDR3 has 14 amino acids. In nucleotides, the CDR3 is TGTGCCTGGAGCGGGGTTGGTGGCAATCAGCCCCAGCATTTT. Amino acids: CAWSGVGGNQPQHF.

The chain recombines TRBV24-1 with TRBJ2-7; D is uncertain. Trimming removed 5 bases at V and 2 bases at J, with 9 bases between. This CDR3 has 13 amino acids. Germline lookup yields CDR1 KGHDR and CDR2 SFDVKD. The CDR3 DNA follows: TGTGCCACCAGTGCACGCAGCGCCTACGAGCAGTACTTC. It translates to CATSARSAYEQYF.

The table lists this clone with a count of one. V usage is TRBV5-1 and J usage is TRBJ1-5; D is uncertain. The CDR3 is 15 residues long. Deletions cut 0 bases from V and 4 bases from J, with 11 bases between. Germline CDR1 SGHRS, CDR2 YFSETQ. CDR3 coding DNA: TGCGCCAGCAGCTTGGGCGGGCAGAAGAATCAGCCCCAGCATTTT. Amino acids: CASSLGGQKNQPQHF. Drawing the rest from reference TRBV5-1 and TRBJ1-5, the complete variable domain is KAGVTQTPRYLIKTRGQQVTLSCSPISGHRSVSWYQQTPGQGLQFLFEYFSETQRNKGNFPGRFSGRQFSNSRSEMNVSTLELGDSALYLCASSLGGQKNQPQHFGDGTRLSIL.

The table lists this clone with a count of one. The chain couples TRBV18 to TRBJ1-1; TRBD1 matches 8 bases. This CDR3 contains 14 residues. V lost 1 base, J lost 8 bases, and 6 bases stayed unmatched. Germline V gene lookup returns CDR1 KGHSH and CDR2 LQKENI. The CDR3 loop reads CASSPLGQGPEAFF. CDR3 sequence (DNA): TGTGCCAGCTCACCACTAGGACAGGGCCCAGAAGCTTTCTTT. The full variable domain, completed using reference TRBV18 and TRBJ1-1, is NAGVMQNPRHLVRRRGQEARLRCSPMKGHSHVYWYRQLPEEGLKFMVYLQKENIIDESGMPKERFSAEFPKEGPSILRIQQVVRGDSAAYFCASSPLGQGPEAFFGQGTRLTVV.

The J gene is TRBJ2-7, the V gene TRBV9, with TRBD2 identical over 7 bases. Per the germline V gene, CDR1 is SGDLS and CDR2 is YYNGEE. The V and J ends lost 0 bases and 6 bases, in that order; junction bases with no gene match: 18. CDR3 size: 18 residues. The CDR3 is CASSVAGGTSDVGVEQYF. The CDR3 DNA follows: TGTGCCAGCAGCGTAGCGGGGGGAACTAGCGACGTAGGGGTCGAGCAGTACTTC.

V gene TRBV12-3 or TRBV12-4 combines with J gene TRBJ2-3, with a possible D match to TRBD1 (6 bases). V was shortened by 5 bases and J by 7 bases, with 13 bases between the two germline ends. This CDR3 is 13 amino acids long. The CDR3 is CASSLTQGNTQYF. DNA of the CDR3: TGTGCCAGCAGTCTGACCCAGGGGAATACGCAGTATTTT.

The chain carries TRBV29-1 and TRBJ1-2; maybe TRBD1 (6 bases). The V and J ends lost 6 bases and 7 bases respectively, with 24 bases between them. The CDR3 covers 15 residues. Germline V CDR1 and CDR2: SQVTM, ANQGSEA. The CDR3 here is CSVIGQSRGYFGYTF. In DNA, the CDR3 is TGCAGCGTCATCGGACAGTCAAGGGGGTATTTTGGCTACACCTTC.

This chain connects TRBV21-1 to TRBJ1-3; the D call of TRBD1 is as the table states it, not checked on the DNA. TRBV21-1 is noted as a pseudogene. The CDR3 runs 15 residues. CDR3 DNA: TGTGCCAGCAGCTCTGTGGGACAGATAAGGAACACCATATATTTT. This encodes CASSSVGQIRNTIYF.

V gene TRBV7-9 combines with J gene TRBJ1-5; weak D call: TRBD1 (6 bases). Germline values: CDR1 SEHNR, CDR2 FQNEAQ (reference sequence). The germline V and J ends were trimmed by 6 bases and 2 bases, with 14 bases remaining between them. This CDR3 contains 15 residues. The CDR3 reads CASSPQGAGNQPQHF. For the CDR3, the DNA is TGTGCCAGCAGTCCACAGGGAGCGGGCAATCAGCCCCAGCATTTT.

This chain links TRBV5-1 with TRBJ1-1; perhaps TRBD1 as D (5 bases). The germline gives CDR1 SGHRS, CDR2 YFSETQ. V lost 0 bases, J lost 5 bases, and 14 bases lay in between. The CDR3 extends over 15 amino acids. The CDR3 reads CASSLVGGTGTEAFF. The DNA of the CDR3 is TGCGCCAGCAGCTTGGTAGGAGGGACCGGAACTGAAGCTTTCTTT.

This sequence joins TRBV5-1 and TRBJ1-3, with 7 bases aligning to TRBD1. Germline loops: CDR1 SGHRS, CDR2 YFSETQ. CDR3 length: 15 residues. The J segment lost 0 bases and the V segment lost 2 bases, leaving 2 bases of the junction unmatched. DNA for the CDR3: TGCGCCAGCAGCTTTCAGGGGGTCTCTGGAAACACCATATATTTT. Amino acids: CASSFQGVSGNTIYF.

The chain has TRBV29-1 and TRBJ1-6, with 8 bases matching TRBD1. J was trimmed by 5 bases and V by 4 bases; bases with no gene match: 7. There are 15 residues in the CDR3. Germline lookup yields CDR1 SQVTM and CDR2 ANQGSEA. CDR3 coding DNA: TGCAGCGTTGCTTCCGGGACAGGAGATAATTCACCCCTCCACTTT. Protein: CSVASGTGDNSPLHF. Combining the CDR3 with reference TRBV29-1 and TRBJ1-6 gives the whole variable domain SAVISQKPSRDICQRGTSLTIQCQVDSQVTMMFWYRQQPGQSLTLIATANQGSEATYESGFVIDKFPISRPNLTFSTLTVSNMSPEDSSIYLCSVASGTGDNSPLHFGNGTRLTVT.

This clone was counted a few times. This chain links TRBV7-9 with TRBJ2-3; D is unresolved. Germline V CDR1 and CDR2: SEHNR, FQNEAQ (reference sequence). This CDR3 contains 13 residues. V was shortened by 6 bases and J by 5 bases, with 12 bases between the two germline ends. The CDR3 nucleotides read TGTGCCAGCAGAGTAGTGTCGGTAGATACGCAGTATTTT. Encoded protein: CASRVVSVDTQYF.

This chain connects TRBV7-9 to TRBJ1-6; D is ambiguous. The CDR3 is 14 amino acids. Trimming removed 2 bases at V and 9 bases at J, with 11 bases between. The germline V gene encodes CDR1 SEHNR and CDR2 FQNEAQ (reference sequence). This CDR3 is CASSLSQSSSPLHF. CDR3 nucleotide sequence: TGTGCCAGCAGCTTATCCCAAAGTAGTTCACCCCTCCACTTT.

CDR3 bases: TGTGCCAGCAGCAGACAGGGTAACACCGGGGAGCTGTTTTTT. Translating it yields CASSRQGNTGELFF. This rearrangement joins TRBV11-2 to TRBJ2-2, with 7 bases fitting TRBD1. V was pared by 5 bases and J by 2 bases, with 2 bases of the junction left unmatched. The length of the CDR3 is 14 residues. Germline CDR1 SGHAT, CDR2 FQNNGV. The full variable domain, completed using reference TRBV11-2 and TRBJ2-2, is EAGVAQSPRYKIIEKRQSVAFWCNPISGHATLYWYQQILGQGPKLLIQFQNNGVVDDSQLPKDRFSAERLKGVDSTLKIQPAKLEDSAVYLCASSRQGNTGELFFGEGSRLTVL.